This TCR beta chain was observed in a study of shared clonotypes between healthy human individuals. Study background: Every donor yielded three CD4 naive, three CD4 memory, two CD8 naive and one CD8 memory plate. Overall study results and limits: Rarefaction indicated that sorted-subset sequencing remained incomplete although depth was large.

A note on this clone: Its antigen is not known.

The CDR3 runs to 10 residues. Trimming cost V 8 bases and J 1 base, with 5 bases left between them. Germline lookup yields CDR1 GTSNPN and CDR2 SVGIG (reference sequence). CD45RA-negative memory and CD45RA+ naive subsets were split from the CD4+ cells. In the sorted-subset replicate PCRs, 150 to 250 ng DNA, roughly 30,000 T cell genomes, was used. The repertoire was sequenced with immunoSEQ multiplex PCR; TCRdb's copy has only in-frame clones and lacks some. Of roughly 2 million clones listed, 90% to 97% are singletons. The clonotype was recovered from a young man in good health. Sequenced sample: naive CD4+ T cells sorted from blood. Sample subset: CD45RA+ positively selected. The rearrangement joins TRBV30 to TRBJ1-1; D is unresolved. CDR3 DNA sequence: TGTGCCGCCCGGAACACTGAAGCTTTCTTT. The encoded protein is CAARNTEAFF.